The 27 T cell receptor beta chains in this list originate from one sample, sequenced in a study of blood T cell repertoires in COVID-19. The repertoire was sequenced with immunoSEQ multiplex PCR; TCRdb's copy has only in-frame clones and lacks some. The table records about 44,000 clones, 87% of them present only once. The sequenced sample consisted of peripheral blood. Receptor source: a woman aged 80 or over in a cohort sampled during active or convalescent COVID-19.

The rearrangement uses TRBV5-5 and TRBJ1-5, with D possibly being TRBD1 (6 bases). This CDR3 has 17 amino acids. V was cut by 0 bases and J by 5 bases, with 18 bases left in between. Germline loops: CDR1 SGHKS, CDR2 YYEKEE (reference sequence). CDR3 DNA: TGTGCCAGCAGCTTGGATTTGGGCAGGGGATACGATCAGCCCCAGCATTTT. Protein sequence: CASSLDLGRGYDQPQHF.

V and J are TRBV5-4 and TRBJ2-7; possible D gene TRBD2, 7 bases. CDR1 is SGHNT, CDR2 YYREEE, per germline (reference sequence). V lost 4 bases, J lost 7 bases, and 24 bases lay in between. The CDR3 runs 16 residues. CDR3 amino acids: CASSPLGGANSEEQYF. The CDR3 DNA follows: TGTGCCAGCAGCCCCCTAGGGGGGGCGAATTCGGAAGAGCAGTACTTC.

The rearrangement links TRBV5-1 to TRBJ1-1; weak D call: TRBD1 (6 bases). V lost 4 bases and J lost 2, with 12 bases in between. The CDR3 totals 14 residues. Germline V gene data show CDR1 as SGHRS and CDR2 as YFSETQ. The CDR3 sequence: CASSLQGTNTEAFF. For the CDR3, the DNA is TGCGCCAGCAGCCTACAGGGTACTAACACTGAAGCTTTCTTT.

This chain uses TRBV7-2 with TRBJ2-5; D is possibly TRBD1 (6 bases). This CDR3 contains 15 residues. The ends were cut back, 5 bases at V and 2 bases at J, with 15 bases in the middle. The germline V gene has CDR1 SGHTA and CDR2 FQGNSA. CDR3 sequence reads: CASSHGQPTQETQYF. DNA of the CDR3: TGTGCCAGCAGCCACGGACAGCCGACGCAAGAGACCCAGTACTTC.

This chain joins TRBV7-8 and TRBJ2-1; no reliable D call. Trimming took off 5 bases at V and 4 bases at J, with 9 bases between the two ends. The CDR3 has 13 amino acids. Per germline, CDR1 SGHVS and CDR2 FQNEAQ. CDR3 residues: CASSPRVYNEQFF. The CDR3 bases are TGTGCCAGCAGCCCAAGAGTGTACAATGAGCAGTTCTTC.

CDR3 region: CASSRLWPPAGTDNTGELFF. The CDR3 bases are TGCGCCAGCAGCCGTCTATGGCCCCCTGCCGGGACAGACAACACCGGGGAGCTGTTTTTT. The V and J genes are TRBV5-1 and TRBJ2-2; 7 bases agree with TRBD1. The CDR3 is made up of 20 amino acids. Germline V CDR1 and CDR2: SGHRS, YFSETQ. J was trimmed by 2 bases and V by 4 bases; bases with no gene match: 20.

The chain employs TRBV3-1 (or the pseudogene TRBV3-2) and TRBJ1-2; D not resolved. Germline V gene data show CDR1 as LGHDT and CDR2 as YNNKEL (reference sequence). The ends were cut back, 1 base at V and 7 bases at J, with 10 bases in the middle. The CDR3 is 13 residues long. In nucleotides, the CDR3 is TGTGCCAGCAGCCAAGTGCCTGCAGGTGGCTACACCTTC. It is translated as CASSQVPAGGYTF.

The J gene is TRBJ2-5, the V gene TRBV2; 9 bases fit TRBD2. V trimming: 2 bases; J trimming: 7 bases; junction bases outside the gene matches: 11. This CDR3 has 16 amino acids. The germline CDR1 and CDR2 sequences are SNHLY and FYNNEI. CDR3 sequence: CASSEHSGGVVATQYF. The DNA for the CDR3 is TGTGCCAGCAGTGAACATAGCGGGGGTGTGGTGGCGACCCAGTACTTC.

The CDR3 region is CSVREGQVSTEAFF. The CDR3 region has the DNA TGCAGCGTTCGAGAGGGTCAGGTGAGCACTGAAGCTTTCTTT. This chain joins TRBV29-1 and TRBJ1-1; D not certain. Germline V gene sequence: CDR1 SQVTM, CDR2 ANQGSEA. The CDR3 covers 14 residues. Trimming took off 5 bases at V and 4 bases at J, with 17 bases between the two ends.

The V call is TRBV5-1, the J call TRBJ1-2, with 11 bases identical to TRBD1. This CDR3 has 15 amino acids. Germline trimming cut 3 bases from V and 5 bases from J; bases unmatched to any gene: 6. From germline, CDR1 is SGHRS and CDR2 YFSETQ. CDR3 DNA sequence: TGCGCCAGCAGCTCCGGGACAGGGGGGCTTTATGGCTACACCTTC. This translates into CASSSGTGGLYGYTF.

This chain joins TRBV7-9 and TRBJ2-7; 14 positions match TRBD2. Unmatched junction bases numbered 9, after V lost 5 bases and J lost 0 bases. CDR1 and CDR2 (germline): SEHNR, FQNEAQ (reference sequence). This CDR3 contains 18 residues. DNA of the CDR3: TGTGCCAGCAGCATACGCACGGGACTAGCGGGGGACTCCTACGAGCAGTACTTC. The encoded protein is CASSIRTGLAGDSYEQYF. Full variable domain (rest looked up from reference TRBV7-9 and TRBJ2-7): DTGVSQNPRHKITKRGQNVTFRCDPISEHNRLYWYRQTLGQGPEFLTYFQNEAQLEKSRLLSDRFSAERPKGSFSTLEIQRTEQGDSAMYLCASSIRTGLAGDSYEQYFGPGTRLTVT.

This clone was observed a single time. The V gene is TRBV10-2, the J gene TRBJ2-4; D might be TRBD1 (5 bases). CDR1 and CDR2 from the germline V gene are WSHSY and SAAADI. CDR3 length equals 16 residues. Trimming shortened V by 0 bases and J by 6 bases, and 15 bases separated the two germline ends. The CDR3 DNA reads as TGCGCCAGCAGTGAGTCGAGATCGTCCAGGGTAAACATTCAGTACTTC. The encoded protein is CASSESRSSRVNIQYF.

As to this clone: A junction end diverges from the germline sequence, so it may reflect a read error. The chain uses TRBV27 and TRBJ2-1; 8 bases are a match to TRBD2. This CDR3 comprises 16 residues. Germline V gives CDR1 MNHEY, CDR2 SMNVEV (reference sequence). The CDR3 is CASSLSSSGSYNEQFF. Written as DNA, the CDR3 is TGTGCCAGCAGTTTATCGTCTAGCGGGTCCTATAATGAGCAGTTCTTC.

The chain couples TRBV9 to TRBJ1-4, with 9 bases that match TRBD1. Trimming at V came to 3 bases and at J to 5 bases, leaving 5 bases not matched to a gene. The CDR3 runs to 15 residues. Per germline, CDR1 SGDLS and CDR2 YYNGEE. The CDR3 spells CASSERDRANEKLFF. The CDR3 DNA sequence: TGTGCCAGCAGCGAGAGGGACAGGGCGAATGAAAAACTGTTTTTT.

The chain couples TRBV30 to TRBJ1-2; no definite D call. Germline CDR1 GTSNPN, CDR2 SVGIG (reference sequence). This CDR3 is built from 14 residues. V lost 1 base to trimming and J lost 3 bases, with 12 bases between them. CDR3 region: CAWSGAFWDYGYTF. CDR3 DNA: TGTGCCTGGAGTGGGGCTTTTTGGGACTATGGCTACACCTTC.

The rearrangement links TRBV12-3 or TRBV12-4 to TRBJ2-7; no definite D call. V was clipped by 3 bases and J by 0 bases, with 6 bases between them. CDR3 length equals 13 residues. The CDR3 DNA follows: TGTGCCAGCAGTTTGGGCTACTCCTACGAGCAGTACTTC. Translated: CASSLGYSYEQYF.

V and J are TRBV6-6 and TRBJ1-5, with D hard to call. V dropped 10 bases and J dropped 0 bases, with 13 bases sitting between them. The CDR3 extends over 14 amino acids. Germline V gene lookup returns CDR1 MNHNY and CDR2 SVGAGI (reference sequence). The CDR3 DNA sequence: TGTGCCACCGCCGGGAGGTATAGCAATCAGCCCCAGCATTTT. The encoded protein is CATAGRYSNQPQHF.

This sequence joins TRBV28 and TRBJ1-1; 7 bases agree with TRBD1. Germline values: CDR1 MDHEN, CDR2 SYDVKM. J gave up 0 bases and V 6 bases, and 4 bases lay outside the gene matches. The CDR3 runs 14 residues. The CDR3 DNA follows: TGTGCCAGCAGATCGACAGGGCTGAACACTGAAGCTTTCTTT. It codes for CASRSTGLNTEAFF.

J is TRBJ1-5 and V is TRBV27; D gene uncertain. The CDR3 is made up of 14 amino acids. The V gene's germline CDR1 is MNHEY and CDR2 SMNVEV (reference sequence). Trimming took 2 bases from V and 9 from J, leaving 14 bases between them. Here the CDR3 reads CASSLGLAGSPQHF. The CDR3 region has the DNA TGTGCCAGCAGTTTAGGTTTGGCGGGATCGCCCCAGCATTTT.

The chain recombines TRBV11-3 with TRBJ2-1, with D hard to call. The CDR3 is 14 residues long. In germline, CDR1 is SGHNT, CDR2 YENEEA. V was shortened by 5 bases and J by 7 bases, with 15 bases between the two germline ends. The CDR3 bases are TGTGCCAGCAGCCGCGGTCCCGCCGATAATGAGCAGTTCTTC. This translates into CASSRGPADNEQFF.

The chain combines TRBV5-1 with TRBJ2-2, with 7 positions matching TRBD2. The CDR3 totals 15 residues. CDR1 and CDR2 from the germline V gene are SGHRS and YFSETQ. J was trimmed by 5 bases and V by 2 bases; bases with no gene match: 6. The CDR3 bases are TGCGCCAGCAGCTTCGGGGGAGGGCCGACCGGGGAGCTGTTTTTT. Residues: CASSFGGGPTGELFF.

The chain employs TRBV27 and TRBJ2-3; no definite D call. Trimming took off 3 bases at V and 6 bases at J, with 10 bases between the two ends. The CDR3 sequence is 13 residues long. Germline V lookup: CDR1 MNHEY, CDR2 SMNVEV (reference sequence). The DNA for the CDR3 is TGTGCCAGCAGTTTTGGCCCTTTGGATACGCAGTATTTT. Protein sequence: CASSFGPLDTQYF.

The chain employs TRBV4-3 and TRBJ2-7, with a weak D call TRBD2 (5 bases). Germline loops: CDR1 LGHNA, CDR2 YSLEER. V dropped 4 bases and J dropped 3 bases, with 16 bases sitting between them. This CDR3 region has 15 residues. This chain's CDR3 is CASSRNRASSYEQYF. As DNA, the CDR3 is TGCGCCAGCAGCCGCAATCGGGCTAGCAGCTACGAGCAGTACTTC.

The chain combines TRBV6-2 or TRBV6-3 with TRBJ2-1, with D hard to call. In germline, CDR1 is MNHEY, CDR2 SVGEGT. The CDR3 has 15 amino acids. Trimming removed 6 bases at V and 8 bases at J, with 20 bases between. The CDR3, as DNA: TGTGCCAGCAGCCCCCAACCAGGCTGGGTCTATGAGCAGTTCTTC. It is translated as CASSPQPGWVYEQFF.

This sequence joins TRBV28 and TRBJ2-7; the D gene is possibly TRBD1 (8 bases). Per the germline V gene, CDR1 is MDHEN and CDR2 is SYDVKM. The V and J ends lost 6 bases and 2 bases respectively, with 14 bases between them. The CDR3 covers 14 residues. CDR3: CASRRTGRAYEQYF. CDR3 in DNA: TGTGCCAGCAGAAGGACAGGGAGGGCCTACGAGCAGTACTTC.

This chain links TRBV13 with TRBJ2-2; D remains unclear. The V gene's germline CDR1 is PRHDT and CDR2 FYEKMQ (reference sequence). This CDR3 has 15 residues. V shed 0 bases and J shed 3 bases, with 8 bases lying between them. CDR3 loop: CASSLGSVDTGELFF. CDR3 sequence (DNA): TGTGCCAGCAGCTTAGGAAGCGTAGACACCGGGGAGCTGTTTTTT.

This chain joins TRBV10-2 and TRBJ2-7; 10 nucleotides match TRBD1. CDR1 and CDR2 (germline): WSHSY, SAAADI. This CDR3 has 15 amino acids. V shed 4 bases, J shed 4 bases, and the junction held 7 bases outside the gene matches. CDR3 sequence (DNA): TGCGCCAGCAGTGTGACAGGGGGCATCGGGTACGAGCAGTACTTC. Encoded protein: CASSVTGGIGYEQYF.